This T cell receptor beta chain was sequenced for a study of T cell repertoires in cytomegalovirus infection. Study background: Used in the study were CMV epitopes, some recently identified and HLA-C-restricted, others well-studied and HLA-B-restricted. Indications of both CMV infection and matching HLA type were provided by public TCR beta signatures. Study-wide results and limits: HLA-C-restricted CMV-specific TCR beta clonotypes prevailed in the ex vivo response.

CDR3 length equals 13 residues. Trimming took 6 bases from V and 4 from J, leaving 12 bases between them. The germline V gene has CDR1 MNHNS and CDR2 SASEGT. TCRdb analysed the reads with MiXCR anew, one entry per CDR3 protein. The table includes around 140,000 distinct CDR3 sequences, about 32% detected once. A word on this clonotype: Its antigen remains unidentified.

The chain recombines TRBV6-1 with TRBJ1-1; D might be TRBD1 (6 bases). The starting material was CD8+ T cells from cultured PBMCs, obtained from culture after CMV antigen stimulation. This TCR was recovered from a human donor in good health (CMV status not recorded). Some clones in this sample may be carry-over from other donors' samples. The CDR3 spells CASSLQGSTEAFF. Here the CDR3 DNA reads TGTGCCAGCAGCTTACAGGGATCCACTGAAGCTTTCTTT.